The entry below gives a single T cell receptor beta chain sequence along with its context. This sample is part of a study of OX40 agonist ivuxolimab in advanced cancers. The CDR3 has 15 amino acids. Germline assignment: CDR1 SNHLY and CDR2 FYNNEI. Assay: immunoSEQ multiplex PCR; the TCRdb copy retains only in-frame clones and omits some. The sample holds tens of thousands of clones, about 85% seen once. V is TRBV2 and J is TRBJ2-5; 7 bases are shared with TRBD2. The J call may not be correct, given that the DNA end is closer to TRBJ2-7. The TCR was taken from an adult with an advanced solid tumor such as melanoma, head and neck, liver or kidney cancer. The specimen was CD4+ or CD8+ T cells sorted from blood, collected in a trial of the OX40 agonist ivuxolimab. Here the CDR3 DNA reads TGTGCCAGCAGTGAGGGGGGGAGCTATTCACACGAGCAGTACTTC. Encoded protein: CASSEGGSYSHEQYF.